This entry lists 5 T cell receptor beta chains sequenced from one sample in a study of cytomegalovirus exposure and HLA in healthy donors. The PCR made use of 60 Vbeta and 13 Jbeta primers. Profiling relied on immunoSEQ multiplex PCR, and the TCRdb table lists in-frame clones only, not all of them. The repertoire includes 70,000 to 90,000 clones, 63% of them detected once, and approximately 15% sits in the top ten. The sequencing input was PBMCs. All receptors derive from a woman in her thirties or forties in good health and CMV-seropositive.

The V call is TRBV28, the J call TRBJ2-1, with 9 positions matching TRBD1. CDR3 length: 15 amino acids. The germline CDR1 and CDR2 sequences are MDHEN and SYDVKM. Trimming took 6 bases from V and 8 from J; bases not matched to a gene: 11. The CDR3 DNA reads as TGTGCCAGCAGATATACCGGGACAGGGTTCCATGAGCAGTTCTTC. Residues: CASRYTGTGFHEQFF. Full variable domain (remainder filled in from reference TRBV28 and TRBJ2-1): DVKVTQSSRYLVKRTGEKVFLECVQDMDHENMFWYRQDPGLGLRLIYFSYDVKMKEKGDIPEGYSVSREKKERFSLILESASTNQTSMYLCASRYTGTGFHEQFFGPGTRLTVL.

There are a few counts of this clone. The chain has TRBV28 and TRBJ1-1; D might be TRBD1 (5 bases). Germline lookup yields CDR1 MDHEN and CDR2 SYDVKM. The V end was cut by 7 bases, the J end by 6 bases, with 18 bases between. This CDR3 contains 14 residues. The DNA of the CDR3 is TGTGCCAGCACCAAGGCAGGGAAGGTGGCTGAAGCTTTCTTT. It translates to CASTKAGKVAEAFF.

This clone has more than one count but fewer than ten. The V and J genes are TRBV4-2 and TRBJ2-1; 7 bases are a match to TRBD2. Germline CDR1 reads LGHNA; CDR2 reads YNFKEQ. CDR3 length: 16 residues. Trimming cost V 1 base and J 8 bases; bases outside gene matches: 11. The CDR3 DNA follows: TGTGCCAGCAGCCAAGTCAGTGCGGGAGATCTCGATGAGCAGTTCTTC. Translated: CASSQVSAGDLDEQFF.

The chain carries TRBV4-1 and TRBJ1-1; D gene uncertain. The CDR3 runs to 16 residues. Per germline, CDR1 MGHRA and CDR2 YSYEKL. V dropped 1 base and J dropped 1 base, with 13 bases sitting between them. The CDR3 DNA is TGCGCCAGCAGCCAAGCTACGAGACAAAAGAACACTGAAGCTTTCTTT. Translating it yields CASSQATRQKNTEAFF.

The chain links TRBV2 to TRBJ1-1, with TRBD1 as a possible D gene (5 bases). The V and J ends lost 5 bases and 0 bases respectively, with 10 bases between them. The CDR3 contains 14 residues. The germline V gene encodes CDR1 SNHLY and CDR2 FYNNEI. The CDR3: CASSRTNMNTEAFF. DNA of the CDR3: TGTGCCAGCAGTAGGACAAACATGAACACTGAAGCTTTCTTT.